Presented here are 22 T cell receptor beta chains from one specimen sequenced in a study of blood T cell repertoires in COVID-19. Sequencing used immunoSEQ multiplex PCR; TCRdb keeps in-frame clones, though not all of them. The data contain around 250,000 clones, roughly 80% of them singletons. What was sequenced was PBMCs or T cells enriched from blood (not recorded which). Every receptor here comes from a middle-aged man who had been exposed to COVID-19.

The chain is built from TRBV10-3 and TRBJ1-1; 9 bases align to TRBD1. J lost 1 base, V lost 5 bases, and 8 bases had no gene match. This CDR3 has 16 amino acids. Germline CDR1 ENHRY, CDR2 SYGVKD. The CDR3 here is CAISLRDRDQNTEAFF. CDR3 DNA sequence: TGTGCCATCAGTCTCCGGGACAGGGATCAGAACACTGAAGCTTTCTTT.

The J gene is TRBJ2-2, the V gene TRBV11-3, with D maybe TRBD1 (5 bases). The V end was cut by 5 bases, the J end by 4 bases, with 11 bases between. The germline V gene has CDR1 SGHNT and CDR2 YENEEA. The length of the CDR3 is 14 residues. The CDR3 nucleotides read TGTGCCAGCAGCCCCGGTCAGGGCACCGGGGAGCTGTTTTTT. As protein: CASSPGQGTGELFF.

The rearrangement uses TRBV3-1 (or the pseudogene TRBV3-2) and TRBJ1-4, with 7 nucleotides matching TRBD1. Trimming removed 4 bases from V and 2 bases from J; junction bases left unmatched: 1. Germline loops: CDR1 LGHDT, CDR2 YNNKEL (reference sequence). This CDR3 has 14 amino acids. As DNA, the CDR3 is TGTGCCAGCAGCCCACAGGGGACTAATGAAAAACTGTTTTTT. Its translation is CASSPQGTNEKLFF.

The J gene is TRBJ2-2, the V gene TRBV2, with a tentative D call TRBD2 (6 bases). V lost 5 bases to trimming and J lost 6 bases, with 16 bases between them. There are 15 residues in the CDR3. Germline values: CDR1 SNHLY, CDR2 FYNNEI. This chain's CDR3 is CASSPFGGMAGELFF. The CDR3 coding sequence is TGTGCCAGCAGTCCTTTCGGGGGAATGGCCGGGGAGCTGTTTTTT.

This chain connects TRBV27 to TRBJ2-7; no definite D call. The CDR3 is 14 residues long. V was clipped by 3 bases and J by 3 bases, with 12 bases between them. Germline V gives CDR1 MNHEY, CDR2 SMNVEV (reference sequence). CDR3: CASSFGGSYYEQYF. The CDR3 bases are TGTGCCAGCAGTTTCGGCGGATCCTACTACGAGCAGTACTTC.

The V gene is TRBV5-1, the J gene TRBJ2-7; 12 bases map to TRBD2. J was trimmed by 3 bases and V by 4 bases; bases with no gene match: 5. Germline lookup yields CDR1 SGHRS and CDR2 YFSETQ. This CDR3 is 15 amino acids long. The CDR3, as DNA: TGCGCCAGCAGCCCGGGGACTAGCGGGCTCTACGAGCAGTACTTC. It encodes CASSPGTSGLYEQYF.

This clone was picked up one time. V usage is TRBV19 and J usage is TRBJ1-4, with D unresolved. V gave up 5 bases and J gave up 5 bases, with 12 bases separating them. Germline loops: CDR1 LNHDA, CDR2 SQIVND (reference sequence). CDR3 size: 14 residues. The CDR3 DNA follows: TGTGCCAGTAGTGAAGGCAGGTGGAATGAAAAACTGTTTTTT. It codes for CASSEGRWNEKLFF.

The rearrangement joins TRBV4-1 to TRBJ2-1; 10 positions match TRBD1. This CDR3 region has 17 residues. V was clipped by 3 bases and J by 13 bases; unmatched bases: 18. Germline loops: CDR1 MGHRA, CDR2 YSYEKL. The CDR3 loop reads CASSHPTIGTGDSVQFF. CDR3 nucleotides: TGCGCCAGCAGCCATCCTACAATCGGGACAGGGGATTCCGTACAGTTCTTC.

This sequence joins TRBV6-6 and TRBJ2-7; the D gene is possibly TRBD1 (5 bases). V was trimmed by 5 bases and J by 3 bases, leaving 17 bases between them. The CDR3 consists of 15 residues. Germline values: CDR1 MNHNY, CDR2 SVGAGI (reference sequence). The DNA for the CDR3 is TGTGCCAGCAGTCGCTTAGACAGTTTCGACTACGAGCAGTACTTC. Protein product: CASSRLDSFDYEQYF.

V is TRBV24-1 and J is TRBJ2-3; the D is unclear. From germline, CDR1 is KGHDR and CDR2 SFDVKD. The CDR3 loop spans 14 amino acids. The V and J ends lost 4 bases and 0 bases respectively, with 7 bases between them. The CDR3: CATSDVVSTDTQYF. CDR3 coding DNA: TGTGCCACCAGTGACGTCGTCAGCACAGATACGCAGTATTTT.

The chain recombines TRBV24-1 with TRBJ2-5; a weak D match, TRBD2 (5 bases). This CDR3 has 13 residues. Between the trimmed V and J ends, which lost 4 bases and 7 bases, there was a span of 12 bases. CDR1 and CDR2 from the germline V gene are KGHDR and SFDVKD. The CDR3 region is CATSERGRGTQYF. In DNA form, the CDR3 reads TGTGCCACCAGTGAACGGGGTCGAGGGACCCAGTACTTC.

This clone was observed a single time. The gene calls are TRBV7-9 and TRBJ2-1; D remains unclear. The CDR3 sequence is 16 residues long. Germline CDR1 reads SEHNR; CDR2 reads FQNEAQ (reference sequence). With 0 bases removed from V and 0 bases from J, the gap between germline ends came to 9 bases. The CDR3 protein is CASSLALPPSYNEQFF. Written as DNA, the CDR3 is TGTGCCAGCAGCTTAGCGCTACCACCCTCCTACAATGAGCAGTTCTTC. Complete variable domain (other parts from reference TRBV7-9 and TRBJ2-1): DTGVSQNPRHKITKRGQNVTFRCDPISEHNRLYWYRQTLGQGPEFLTYFQNEAQLEKSRLLSDRFSAERPKGSFSTLEIQRTEQGDSAMYLCASSLALPPSYNEQFFGPGTRLTVL.

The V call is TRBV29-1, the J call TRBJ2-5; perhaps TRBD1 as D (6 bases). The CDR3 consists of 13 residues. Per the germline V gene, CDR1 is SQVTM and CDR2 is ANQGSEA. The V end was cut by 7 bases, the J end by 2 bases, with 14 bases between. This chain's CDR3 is CSGPLGGQETQYF. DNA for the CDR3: TGCAGCGGACCGTTAGGGGGTCAAGAGACCCAGTACTTC.

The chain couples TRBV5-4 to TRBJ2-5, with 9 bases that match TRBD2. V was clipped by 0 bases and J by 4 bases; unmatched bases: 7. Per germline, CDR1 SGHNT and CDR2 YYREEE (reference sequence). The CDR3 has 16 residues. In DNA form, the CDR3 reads TGTGCCAGCAGCTTGGTTGGCGCGGGAGGGGGAGAGACCCAGTACTTC. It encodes CASSLVGAGGGETQYF.

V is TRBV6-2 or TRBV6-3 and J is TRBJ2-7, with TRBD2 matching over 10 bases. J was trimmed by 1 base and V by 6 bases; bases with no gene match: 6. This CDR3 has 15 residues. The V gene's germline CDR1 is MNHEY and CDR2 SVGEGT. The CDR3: CASSQGLAQSYEQYF. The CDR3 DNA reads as TGTGCCAGCAGCCAGGGACTAGCGCAATCCTACGAGCAGTACTTC.

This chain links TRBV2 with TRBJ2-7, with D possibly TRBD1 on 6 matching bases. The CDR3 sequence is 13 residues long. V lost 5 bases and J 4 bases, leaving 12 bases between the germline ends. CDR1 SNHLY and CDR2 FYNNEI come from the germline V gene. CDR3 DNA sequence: TGTGCCAGCAGTCCCGGGACACCGTACGAGCAGTACTTC. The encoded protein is CASSPGTPYEQYF.

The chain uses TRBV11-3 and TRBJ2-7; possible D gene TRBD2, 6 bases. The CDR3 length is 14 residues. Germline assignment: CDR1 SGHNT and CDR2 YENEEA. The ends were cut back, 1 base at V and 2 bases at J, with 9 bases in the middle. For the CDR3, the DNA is TGTGCCAGCAGCTTAGTCGGGAGTACCTACGAGCAGTACTTC. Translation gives CASSLVGSTYEQYF.

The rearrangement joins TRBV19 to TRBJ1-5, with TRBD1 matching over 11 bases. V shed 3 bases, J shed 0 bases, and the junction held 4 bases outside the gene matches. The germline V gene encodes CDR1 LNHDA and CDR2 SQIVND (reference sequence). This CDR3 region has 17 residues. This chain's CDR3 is CASSMGQGVYSNQPQHF. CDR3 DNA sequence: TGTGCCAGTAGTATGGGACAGGGGGTTTATAGCAATCAGCCCCAGCATTTT. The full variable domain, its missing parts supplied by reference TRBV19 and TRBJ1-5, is DGGITQSPKYLFRKEGQNVTLSCEQNLNHDAMYWYRQDPGQGLRLIYYSQIVNDFQKGDIAEGYSVSREKKESFPLTVTSAQKNPTAFYLCASSMGQGVYSNQPQHFGDGTRLSIL.

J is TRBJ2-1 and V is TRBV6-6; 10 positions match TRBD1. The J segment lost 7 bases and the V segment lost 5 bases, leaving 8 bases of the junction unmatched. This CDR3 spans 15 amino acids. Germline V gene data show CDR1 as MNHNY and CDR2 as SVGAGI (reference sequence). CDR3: CASSSPGTGVNEQFF. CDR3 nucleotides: TGTGCCAGCAGTAGCCCCGGGACAGGGGTTAATGAGCAGTTCTTC.

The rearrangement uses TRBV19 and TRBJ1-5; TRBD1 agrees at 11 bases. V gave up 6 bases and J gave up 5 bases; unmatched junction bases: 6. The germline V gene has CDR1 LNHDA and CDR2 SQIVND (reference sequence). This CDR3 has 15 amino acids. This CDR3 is CASRSGQGDYQPQHF. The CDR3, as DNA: TGTGCCAGTAGATCGGGACAGGGGGACTATCAGCCCCAGCATTTT.

The CDR3 DNA sequence: TGTGCCAGCAGCTTGGGGGGACTAGCGGGATCCGGGGAGCTGTTTTTT. Its translation is CASSLGGLAGSGELFF. This chain links TRBV5-4 with TRBJ2-2; 13 nucleotides line up with TRBD2. The germline V gene encodes CDR1 SGHNT and CDR2 YYREEE (reference sequence). The CDR3 length is 16 residues. Germline trimming cut 0 bases from V and 6 bases from J; bases unmatched to any gene: 2.

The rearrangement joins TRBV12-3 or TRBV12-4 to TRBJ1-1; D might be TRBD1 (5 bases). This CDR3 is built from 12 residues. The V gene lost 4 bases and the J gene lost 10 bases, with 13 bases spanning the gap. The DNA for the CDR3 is TGTGCCAGCAGTTGGGGCTCGACTAGAGCTTTCTTT. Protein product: CASSWGSTRAFF.